This TCR beta chain was sequenced for a study of monozygotic twins with inflammatory bowel disease. Looked up from germline, CDR1 is SGHDN and CDR2 is FVKESK. This CDR3 is 13 amino acids long. TCRdb reprocessed the 5' RACE reads and reports one entry per CDR3 protein, with no DNA. The listing contains 140,000 to 150,000 distinct CDR3 sequences. Sequencing used blood. The V and J genes are TRBV14 and TRBJ2-7; TCRdb names TRBD1, which stays unverified in the absence of DNA. This clonotype was sampled from a human donor with ulcerative colitis or Crohn's disease, or a healthy co-twin of an affected twin (not recorded which). The CDR3 region is CAGSQGRGNEQYF.